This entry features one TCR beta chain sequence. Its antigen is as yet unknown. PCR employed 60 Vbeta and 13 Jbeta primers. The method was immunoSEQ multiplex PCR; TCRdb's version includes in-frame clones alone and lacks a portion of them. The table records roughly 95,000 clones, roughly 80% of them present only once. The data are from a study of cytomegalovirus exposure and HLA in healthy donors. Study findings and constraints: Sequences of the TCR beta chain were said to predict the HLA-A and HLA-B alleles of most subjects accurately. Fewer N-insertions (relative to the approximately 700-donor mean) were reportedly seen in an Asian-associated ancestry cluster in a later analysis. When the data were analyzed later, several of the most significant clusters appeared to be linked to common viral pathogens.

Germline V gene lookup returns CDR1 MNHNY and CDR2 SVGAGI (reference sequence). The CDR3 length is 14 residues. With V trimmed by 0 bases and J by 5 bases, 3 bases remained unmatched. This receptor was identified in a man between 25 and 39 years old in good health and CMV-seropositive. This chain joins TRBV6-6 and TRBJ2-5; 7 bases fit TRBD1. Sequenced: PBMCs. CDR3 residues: CASSYSGGGETQYF. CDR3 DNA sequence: TGTGCCAGCAGTTACTCAGGGGGCGGGGAGACCCAGTACTTC.